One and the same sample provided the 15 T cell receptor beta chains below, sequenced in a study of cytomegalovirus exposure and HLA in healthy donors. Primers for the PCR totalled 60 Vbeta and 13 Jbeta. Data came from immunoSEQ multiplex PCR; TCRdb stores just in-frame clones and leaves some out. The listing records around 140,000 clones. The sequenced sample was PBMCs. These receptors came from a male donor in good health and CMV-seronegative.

CDR3 protein: CATRSRDSGNTIYF. The CDR3 DNA reads as TGTGCCACCAGAAGTCGGGACTCTGGAAACACCATATATTTT. The chain recombines TRBV15 with TRBJ1-3; D is ambiguous. V lost 6 bases and J lost 0, with 9 bases in between. The CDR3 spans 14 residues. The germline V gene encodes CDR1 LNHNV and CDR2 YYDKDF (reference sequence).

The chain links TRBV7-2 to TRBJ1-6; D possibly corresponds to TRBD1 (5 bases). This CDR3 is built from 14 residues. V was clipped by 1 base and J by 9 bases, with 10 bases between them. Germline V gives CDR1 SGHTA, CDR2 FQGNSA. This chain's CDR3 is CASSLGGTVSPLHF. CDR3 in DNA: TGTGCCAGCAGCTTAGGCGGGACTGTTTCACCCCTCCACTTT.

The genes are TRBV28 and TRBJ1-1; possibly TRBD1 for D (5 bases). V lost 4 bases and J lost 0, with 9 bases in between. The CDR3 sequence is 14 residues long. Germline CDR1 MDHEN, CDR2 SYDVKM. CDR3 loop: CASSSWGVNTEAFF. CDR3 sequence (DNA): TGTGCCAGCAGTTCCTGGGGGGTGAACACTGAAGCTTTCTTT.

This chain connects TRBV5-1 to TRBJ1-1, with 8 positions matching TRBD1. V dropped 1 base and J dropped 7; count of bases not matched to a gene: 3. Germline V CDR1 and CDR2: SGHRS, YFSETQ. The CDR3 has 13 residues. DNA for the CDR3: TGCGCCAGCAGCTTGAGTGACAGGGGTGAAGCTTTCTTT. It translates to CASSLSDRGEAFF.

In DNA, the CDR3 is TGCAGCGTAGGACAGGGGTTGGCCACTGAAGCTTTCTTT. Protein: CSVGQGLATEAFF. V and J are TRBV29-1 and TRBJ1-1; 9 nucleotides align to TRBD1. Unmatched junction bases numbered 6, after V lost 6 bases and J lost 4 bases. The CDR3 has 13 amino acids. Germline loops: CDR1 SQVTM, CDR2 ANQGSEA.

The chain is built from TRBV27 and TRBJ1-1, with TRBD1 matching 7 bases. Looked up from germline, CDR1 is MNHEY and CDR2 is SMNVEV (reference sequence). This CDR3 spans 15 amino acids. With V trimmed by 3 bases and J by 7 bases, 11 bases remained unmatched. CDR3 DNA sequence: TGTGCCAGCAGTTTCTCCGACAGGGAAGAAGGTGAAGCTTTCTTT. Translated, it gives CASSFSDREEGEAFF.

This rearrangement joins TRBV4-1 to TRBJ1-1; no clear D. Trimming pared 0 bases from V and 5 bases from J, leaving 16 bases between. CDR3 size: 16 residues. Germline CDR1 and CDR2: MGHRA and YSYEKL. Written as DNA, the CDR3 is TGCGCCAGCAGCCAAGATTTTAGTTCTCCGTCGACTGAAGCTTTCTTT. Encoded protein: CASSQDFSSPSTEAFF.

The CDR3 nucleotides are TGTGCCACGAGTTTCTCCCCCTTATCGGGCTACACCTTC. Translated, it gives CATSFSPLSGYTF. V gene TRBV6-6 combines with J gene TRBJ1-2, with D unclear. Trimming left V 10 bases short and J 8 bases short, with 20 bases between. Germline V lookup: CDR1 MNHNY, CDR2 SVGAGI (reference sequence). The CDR3 totals 13 residues.

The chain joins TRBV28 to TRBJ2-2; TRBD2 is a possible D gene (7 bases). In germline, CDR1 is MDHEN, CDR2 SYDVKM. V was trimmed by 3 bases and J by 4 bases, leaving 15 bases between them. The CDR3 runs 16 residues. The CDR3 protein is CASSFGGGGLTGELFF. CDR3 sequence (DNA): TGTGCCAGCAGTTTCGGAGGCGGGGGCCTCACCGGGGAGCTGTTTTTT.

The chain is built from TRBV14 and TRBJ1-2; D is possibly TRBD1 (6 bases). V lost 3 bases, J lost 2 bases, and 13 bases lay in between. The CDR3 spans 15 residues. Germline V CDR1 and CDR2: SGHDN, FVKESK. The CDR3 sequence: CASSHITGGNYGYTF. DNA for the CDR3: TGTGCCAGCAGCCATATCACTGGGGGCAACTATGGCTACACCTTC. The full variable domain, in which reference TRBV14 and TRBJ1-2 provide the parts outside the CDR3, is EAGVTQFPSHSVIEKGQTVTLRCDPISGHDNLYWYRRVMGKEIKFLLHFVKESKQDESGMPNNRFLAERTGGTYSTLKVQPAELEDSGVYFCASSHITGGNYGYTFGSGTRLTVV.

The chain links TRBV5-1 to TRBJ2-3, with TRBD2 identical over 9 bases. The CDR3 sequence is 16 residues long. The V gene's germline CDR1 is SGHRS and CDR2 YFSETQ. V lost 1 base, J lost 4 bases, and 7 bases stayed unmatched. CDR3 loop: CASSLSSGSLADTQYF. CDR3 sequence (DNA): TGCGCCAGCAGCTTGAGTAGCGGGAGTTTAGCAGATACGCAGTATTTT.

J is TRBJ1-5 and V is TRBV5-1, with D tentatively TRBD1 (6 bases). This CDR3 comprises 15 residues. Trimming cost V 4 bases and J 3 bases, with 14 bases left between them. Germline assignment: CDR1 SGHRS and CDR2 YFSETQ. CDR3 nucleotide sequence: TGCGCCAGCAGCATAGGCGGACAGATCAATCAGCCCCAGCATTTT. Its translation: CASSIGGQINQPQHF.

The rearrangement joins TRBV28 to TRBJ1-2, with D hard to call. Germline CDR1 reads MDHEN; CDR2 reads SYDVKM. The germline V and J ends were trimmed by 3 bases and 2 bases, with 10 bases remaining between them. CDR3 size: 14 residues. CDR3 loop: CASSLPDLNYGYTF. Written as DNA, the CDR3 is TGTGCCAGCAGTTTGCCCGACTTAAACTATGGCTACACCTTC.

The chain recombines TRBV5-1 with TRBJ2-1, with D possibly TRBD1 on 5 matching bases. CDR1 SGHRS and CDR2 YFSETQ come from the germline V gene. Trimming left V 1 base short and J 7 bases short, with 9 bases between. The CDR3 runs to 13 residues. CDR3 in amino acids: CASSLQGSNEQFF. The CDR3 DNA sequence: TGCGCCAGCAGCTTGCAGGGATCGAATGAGCAGTTCTTC. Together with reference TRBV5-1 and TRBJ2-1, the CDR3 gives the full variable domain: KAGVTQTPRYLIKTRGQQVTLSCSPISGHRSVSWYQQTPGQGLQFLFEYFSETQRNKGNFPGRFSGRQFSNSRSEMNVSTLELGDSALYLCASSLQGSNEQFFGPGTRLTVL.

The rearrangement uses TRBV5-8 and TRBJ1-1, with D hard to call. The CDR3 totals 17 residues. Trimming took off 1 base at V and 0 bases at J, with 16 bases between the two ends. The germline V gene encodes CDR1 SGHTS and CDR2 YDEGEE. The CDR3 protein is CASSLRHSISLNTEAFF. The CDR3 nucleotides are TGTGCCAGCAGCTTGAGACACAGCATAAGCCTGAACACTGAAGCTTTCTTT.